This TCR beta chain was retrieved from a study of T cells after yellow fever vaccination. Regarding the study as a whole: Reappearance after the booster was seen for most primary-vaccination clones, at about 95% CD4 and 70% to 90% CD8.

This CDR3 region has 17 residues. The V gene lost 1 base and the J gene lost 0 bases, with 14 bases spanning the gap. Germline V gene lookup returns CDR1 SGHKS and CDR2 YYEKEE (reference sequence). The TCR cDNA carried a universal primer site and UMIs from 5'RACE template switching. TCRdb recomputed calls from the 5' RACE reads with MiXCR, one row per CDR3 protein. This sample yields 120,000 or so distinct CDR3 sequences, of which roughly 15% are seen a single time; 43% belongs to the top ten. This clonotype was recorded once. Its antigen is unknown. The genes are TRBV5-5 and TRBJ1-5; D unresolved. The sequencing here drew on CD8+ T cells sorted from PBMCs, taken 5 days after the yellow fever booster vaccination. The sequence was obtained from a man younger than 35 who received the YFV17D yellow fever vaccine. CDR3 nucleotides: TGTGCCAGCAGCTTGACGGCCCAGCCATATAGCAATCAGCCCCAGCATTTT. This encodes CASSLTAQPYSNQPQHF.